This T cell receptor (beta chain) was found in a study of blood T cell repertoires in COVID-19. Study context: The origin of the acute and convalescent COVID-19 samples was the United States, Italy and Spain. From T cells, B-cell-depleted T cells, or PBMCs came the material, which was cDNA or gDNA.

Per the original data handling: For nucleated cells, counts were estimated from reference gene primer amplification. The repertoire was sequenced with immunoSEQ multiplex PCR; TCRdb's copy has only in-frame clones and lacks some. V and J calls and clone size come straight from that table; D and trimming were deduced from the DNA. The sample holds fewer than 50,000 clones, around 90% seen once. CDR1 and CDR2 from the germline V gene are LGHDT and YNNKEL (reference sequence). CDR3 length: 16 amino acids. V shed 4 bases, J shed 4 bases, and the junction held 7 bases outside the gene matches. This clone was picked up one time.

This TCR was recovered from a human donor in a cohort sampled during active COVID-19. The V call is TRBV3-1 (or the pseudogene TRBV3-2), the J call TRBJ2-7, with 13 bases matching TRBD2. Sequenced material: peripheral blood. The DNA for the CDR3 is TGTGCCAGCAGCCTCAGGACTAGCGGGAGCGGGTACGAGCAGTACTTC. Translated, it gives CASSLRTSGSGYEQYF.